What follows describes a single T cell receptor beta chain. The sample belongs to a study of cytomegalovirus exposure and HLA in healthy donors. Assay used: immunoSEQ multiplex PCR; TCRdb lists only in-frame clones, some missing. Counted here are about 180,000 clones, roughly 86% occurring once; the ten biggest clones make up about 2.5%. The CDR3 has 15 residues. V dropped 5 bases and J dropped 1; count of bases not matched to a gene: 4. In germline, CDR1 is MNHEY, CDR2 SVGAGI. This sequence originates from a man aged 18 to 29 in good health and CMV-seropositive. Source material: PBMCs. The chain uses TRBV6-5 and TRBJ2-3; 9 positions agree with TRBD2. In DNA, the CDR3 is TGTGCCAGCAGTCGGACTAGCGCGGGCACAGATACGCAGTATTTT. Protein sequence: CASSRTSAGTDTQYF.